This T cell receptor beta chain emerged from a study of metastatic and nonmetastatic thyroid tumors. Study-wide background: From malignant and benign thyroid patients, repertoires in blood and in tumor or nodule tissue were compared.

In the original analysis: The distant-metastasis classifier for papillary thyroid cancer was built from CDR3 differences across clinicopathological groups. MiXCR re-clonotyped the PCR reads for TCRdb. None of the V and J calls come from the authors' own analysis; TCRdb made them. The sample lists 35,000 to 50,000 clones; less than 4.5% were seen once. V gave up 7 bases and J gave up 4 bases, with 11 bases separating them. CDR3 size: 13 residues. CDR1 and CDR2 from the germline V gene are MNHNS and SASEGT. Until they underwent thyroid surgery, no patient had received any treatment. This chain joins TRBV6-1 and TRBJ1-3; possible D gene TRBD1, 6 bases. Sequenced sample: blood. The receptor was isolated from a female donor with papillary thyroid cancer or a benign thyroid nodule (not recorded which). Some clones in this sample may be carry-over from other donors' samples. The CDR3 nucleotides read TGTGCCAGCATAGGGGGAACCGGAAACACCATATATTTT. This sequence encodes CASIGGTGNTIYF.